These 32 T cell receptor beta chains were sequenced from one sample in a study of blood T cells in healthy people across ages. A J-beta primer mix and a sample-barcoded 5' primer were used in a second PCR of roughly 6 to 11 cycles. Using its own MiXCR run on the 5' RACE reads, TCRdb lists one record per CDR3 protein. In the table there are about 1.4 million distinct CDR3 sequences, around 55% of which are singletons. The sequenced material came from blood. The receptors come from a man younger than 35 in good health.

The chain employs TRBV7-2 and TRBJ1-2; weak D call: TRBD1 (5 bases). V shed 5 bases and J shed 1 base, with 11 bases lying between them. CDR1 SGHTA and CDR2 FQGNSA come from the germline V gene. The CDR3 extends over 14 amino acids. The CDR3 is CASSPGGSNYGYTF. CDR3 DNA: TGTGCCAGCAGCCCCGGGGGGAGTAACTATGGCTACACCTTC.

The genes are TRBV5-1 and TRBJ1-1; 9 bases are a match to TRBD1. V gave up 2 bases and J gave up 0 bases; unmatched junction bases: 5. Germline CDR1 and CDR2: SGHRS and YFSETQ. CDR3 length equals 16 residues. The CDR3 reads CASSLKQGAMNTEAFF. The DNA for the CDR3 is TGCGCCAGCAGCTTAAAACAGGGGGCCATGAACACTGAAGCTTTCTTT.

This chain connects TRBV20-1 to TRBJ2-5, with D perhaps matching TRBD1 or TRBD2 (5 bases each). The V gene lost 0 bases and the J gene lost 2 bases, with 31 bases spanning the gap. The CDR3 is 21 amino acids. Germline assignment: CDR1 DFQATT and CDR2 SNEGSKA (reference sequence). The CDR3 DNA reads as TGCAGTGCTAGAGATCCCGTCGGAAAGGGACCATTAGTCAACCGACAAGAGACCCAGTACTTC. The encoded protein is CSARDPVGKGPLVNRQETQYF.

This chain connects TRBV7-9 to TRBJ2-2, with unresolved D. This CDR3 has 15 residues. The germline V and J ends were trimmed by 2 bases and 4 bases, with 11 bases remaining between them. Germline-derived CDR1 and CDR2 are SEHNR and FQNEAQ (reference sequence). CDR3 coding DNA: TGTGCCAGCAGCTTACCGCAGGCGTCCACCGGGGAGCTGTTTTTT. Its translation: CASSLPQASTGELFF.

The chain's CDR3 is CASSQAGGPAYEQYF. For the CDR3, the DNA is TGTGCCAGCAGCCAAGCGGGAGGGCCAGCCTACGAGCAGTACTTC. V is TRBV3-1 and J is TRBJ2-5; 8 positions agree with TRBD2. TRBJ2-7 matches the DNA end more closely, so the J call is doubtful. The germline gives CDR1 LGHDT, CDR2 YNNKEL (reference sequence). The CDR3 is 15 amino acids.

The chain recombines TRBV27 with TRBJ1-4; 10 bases line up with TRBD1. J was trimmed by 8 bases and V by 5 bases; bases with no gene match: 5. Per the germline V gene, CDR1 is MNHEY and CDR2 is SMNVEV (reference sequence). This CDR3 spans 14 amino acids. CDR3 in DNA: TGTGCCAGCAGTCCCGGGACAGGGGCGGAAAAACTGTTTTTT. Protein sequence: CASSPGTGAEKLFF.

Worth noting for this clonotype: The germline gene is not matched at one end of the junction; a read error may be the cause. The genes are TRBV7-7 and TRBJ2-3; 12 bases align to TRBD1. Germline V gene lookup returns CDR1 SSHAT and CDR2 FNYEAQ (reference sequence). This CDR3 is built from 15 residues. The CDR3 loop reads CASSPGTGGPNTQYF. In DNA, the CDR3 is TGTGCTAGCAGCCCCGGGACAGGGGGCCCAAATACGCAGTATTTT.

This chain uses TRBV29-1 with TRBJ2-3, with D possibly matching TRBD1 (5 bases). The length of the CDR3 is 10 residues. CDR1 SQVTM and CDR2 ANQGSEA come from the germline V gene. V dropped 6 bases and J dropped 6 bases, with 7 bases sitting between them. For the CDR3, the DNA is TGCAGCGTAAACAGGGATACGCAGTATTTT. Protein sequence: CSVNRDTQYF.

This chain connects TRBV20-1 to TRBJ1-1; D is ambiguous. The V gene's germline CDR1 is DFQATT and CDR2 SNEGSKA (reference sequence). The CDR3 extends over 14 amino acids. Trimming took 3 bases from V and 4 from J, leaving 15 bases between them. The DNA for the CDR3 is TGCAGTGCTAGGGTGGAAAGGGTACCCACTGAAGCTTTCTTT. Protein: CSARVERVPTEAFF.

J is TRBJ2-1 and V is TRBV18; TRBD2 agrees at 10 bases. Germline V CDR1 and CDR2: KGHSH, LQKENI. Germline trimming cut 5 bases from V and 9 bases from J; bases unmatched to any gene: 10. CDR3 length: 15 amino acids. CDR3 coding DNA: TGTGCCAGCTCAACGGGACTAGCGAAAAAGGGTGAGCAGTTCTTC. Amino acids: CASSTGLAKKGEQFF. Based on the CDR3 plus reference TRBV18 and TRBJ2-1, the full variable domain is NAGVMQNPRHLVRRRGQEARLRCSPMKGHSHVYWYRQLPEEGLKFMVYLQKENIIDESGMPKERFSAEFPKEGPSILRIQQVVRGDSAAYFCASSTGLAKKGEQFFGPGTRLTVL.

The chain links TRBV7-9 to TRBJ1-1; D ambiguous. The CDR3 totals 15 residues. Germline CDR1 is SEHNR and CDR2 is FQNEAQ (reference sequence). Trimming removed 1 base from V and 0 bases from J, with 9 bases in between. The CDR3 nucleotides are TGTGCCAGCAGCTTAGATGGGCAAATGAACACTGAAGCTTTCTTT. Translation: CASSLDGQMNTEAFF.

This clonotype has more than one count but fewer than ten. V gene TRBV27 combines with J gene TRBJ2-7, with D perhaps TRBD2 (6 bases). The CDR3 contains 15 residues. The germline gives CDR1 MNHEY, CDR2 SMNVEV (reference sequence). V was clipped by 6 bases and J by 1 base, with 16 bases between them. CDR3 sequence (DNA): TGTGCCAGCAGACTAAACAATGGGAGGTCCTACGAGCAGTACTTC. This translates into CASRLNNGRSYEQYF.

This clonotype was detected a few times. V and J are TRBV3-1 and TRBJ1-2, with D possibly matching TRBD1 (6 bases). Germline CDR1 and CDR2: LGHDT and YNNKEL (reference sequence). The ends were cut back, 2 bases at V and 3 bases at J, with 13 bases in the middle. The CDR3 is 15 amino acids. Written as DNA, the CDR3 is TGTGCCAGCAGCCAACAAGTAGGGGGAGACTATGGCTACACCTTC. It specifies CASSQQVGGDYGYTF. The full variable domain, rest sourced from reference TRBV3-1 and TRBJ1-2, is DTAVSQTPKYLVTQMGNDKSIKCEQNLGHDTMYWYKQDSKKFLKIMFSYNNKELIINETVPNRFSPKSPDKAHLNLHINSLELGDSAVYFCASSQQVGGDYGYTFGSGTRLTVV.

The rearrangement joins TRBV9 to TRBJ1-2; D is ambiguous. The germline CDR1 and CDR2 sequences are SGDLS and YYNGEE. Trimming took off 0 bases at V and 5 bases at J, with 8 bases between the two ends. CDR3 length equals 13 residues. The CDR3 region is CASSVEDGYGYTF. The CDR3 nucleotides are TGTGCCAGCAGCGTAGAGGACGGTTATGGCTACACCTTC. Full variable domain (rest looked up from reference TRBV9 and TRBJ1-2): DSGVTQTPKHLITATGQRVTLRCSPRSGDLSVYWYQQSLDQGLQFLIQYYNGEERAKGNILERFSAQQFPDLHSELNLSSLELGDSALYFCASSVEDGYGYTFGSGTRLTVV.

V is TRBV7-8 and J is TRBJ1-6, with D unresolved. The CDR3 runs to 15 residues. Germline values: CDR1 SGHVS, CDR2 FQNEAQ. V was shortened by 1 base and J by 9 bases, with 13 bases between the two germline ends. CDR3: CASSLVPGSGSPLHF. The DNA of the CDR3 is TGTGCCAGCAGCTTAGTTCCAGGCTCGGGTTCACCCCTCCACTTT.

V and J are TRBV5-1 and TRBJ2-1, with 8 bases matching TRBD2. This CDR3 is 16 amino acids long. CDR1 and CDR2 (germline): SGHRS, YFSETQ. The trim removed 6 bases at V and 2 bases at J, leaving 10 bases unmatched. The CDR3 here is CASNETPGGPYNEQFF. The CDR3, as DNA: TGCGCCAGCAACGAAACCCCGGGGGGGCCCTACAATGAGCAGTTCTTC.

In its sample, this clonotype was seen a few times. CDR3 bases: TGCAGCGTTGGGGCGGGGTTTCACTCCTACAATGAGCAGTTCTTC. Protein product: CSVGAGFHSYNEQFF. The rearrangement uses TRBV29-1 and TRBJ2-1, with D maybe TRBD2 (6 bases). Trimming left V 4 bases short and J 0 bases short, with 13 bases between. The CDR3 is made up of 15 amino acids. Germline CDR1 is SQVTM and CDR2 is ANQGSEA.

As regards this clonotype: This may arise from a read error, as a much more abundant clone is one base away. The chain employs TRBV7-8 and TRBJ2-3; D is undetermined. Trimming left V 4 bases short and J 2 bases short, with 13 bases between. This CDR3 spans 15 amino acids. Germline V gene sequence: CDR1 SGHVS, CDR2 FQNEAQ. The CDR3 loop is CASSSLVADTDTQYF. DNA of the CDR3: TGTGCCAGCAGCTCCCTGGTCGCAGACACAGATACGCAGTATTTT.

DNA of the CDR3: TGCAGCGTTGTCAGACCGACAGGTACCGAAAAACTGTTTTTT. This gives the protein CSVVRPTGTEKLFF. The V gene is TRBV29-1, the J gene TRBJ1-4, with D maybe TRBD1 (6 bases). The CDR3 is made up of 14 amino acids. Trimming left V 4 bases short and J 8 bases short, with 17 bases between. Germline V lookup: CDR1 SQVTM, CDR2 ANQGSEA.

The rearrangement joins TRBV20-1 to TRBJ1-2; maybe TRBD1 (6 bases). Germline CDR1 reads DFQATT; CDR2 reads SNEGSKA (reference sequence). The CDR3 spans 13 residues. V was trimmed by 3 bases and J by 7 bases, leaving 15 bases between them. The CDR3 region is CSARRGEWGGYTF. CDR3 coding DNA: TGCAGTGCTAGGAGGGGGGAATGGGGTGGCTACACCTTC.

V usage is TRBV4-1 and J usage is TRBJ2-3, with 7 positions matching TRBD1. This CDR3 has 16 residues. CDR1 MGHRA and CDR2 YSYEKL come from the germline V gene. Trimming took 4 bases from V and 0 from J; bases not matched to a gene: 7. CDR3 nucleotide sequence: TGCGCCAGCAGCCGACGGACAGGACTCAGCACAGATACGCAGTATTTT. It translates to CASSRRTGLSTDTQYF.

V usage is TRBV12-3 or TRBV12-4 and J usage is TRBJ2-7; D might be TRBD2 (6 bases). The CDR3 runs to 12 residues. Trimming pared 8 bases from V and 6 bases from J, leaving 14 bases between. The CDR3 is CASGGLASEQYF. In DNA, the CDR3 is TGTGCCAGCGGGGGTCTAGCGAGCGAGCAGTACTTC.

V gene TRBV10-3 combines with J gene TRBJ1-2; 9 bases align to TRBD1. The CDR3 covers 14 residues. Per germline, CDR1 ENHRY and CDR2 SYGVKD. V dropped 6 bases and J dropped 5; count of bases not matched to a gene: 7. The CDR3 DNA reads as TGTGCCATCAGGACACAGGGGGCGAAATATGGCTACACCTTC. Amino acids: CAIRTQGAKYGYTF.

The V and J genes are TRBV30 and TRBJ1-2; unclear D gene. Germline-derived CDR1 and CDR2 are GTSNPN and SVGIG (reference sequence). Trimming stripped 7 bases from V and 5 bases from J, with 20 bases between. This CDR3 has 14 residues. In DNA form, the CDR3 reads TGTGCCTCACCAGAGGGAAACCCGGGGTATGGCTACACCTTC. It translates to CASPEGNPGYGYTF.

The V and J genes are TRBV4-2 and TRBJ2-2; D remains unclear. This CDR3 comprises 16 residues. Per the germline V gene, CDR1 is LGHNA and CDR2 is YNFKEQ. V was trimmed by 1 base and J by 4 bases, leaving 13 bases between them. The CDR3 DNA reads as TGTGCCAGCAGCCAAGGGCCAGTCTGGGGCACCGGGGAGCTGTTTTTT. Its protein product is CASSQGPVWGTGELFF.

The CDR3 region is CSAGVLESNTEAFF. In DNA, the CDR3 is TGCAGCGCCGGGGTTCTCGAGTCCAACACTGAAGCTTTCTTT. This sequence joins TRBV29-1 and TRBJ1-1; no reliable D call. Per germline, CDR1 SQVTM and CDR2 ANQGSEA. The ends were cut back, 7 bases at V and 2 bases at J, with 17 bases in the middle. There are 14 residues in the CDR3.

The chain joins TRBV7-9 to TRBJ2-2; no clear D gene. The germline V and J ends were trimmed by 4 bases and 4 bases, with 7 bases remaining between them. Germline V gives CDR1 SEHNR, CDR2 FQNEAQ (reference sequence). The CDR3 length is 13 residues. The CDR3 loop is CASSSEPTGELFF. The DNA of the CDR3 is TGTGCCAGCAGCTCAGAACCCACCGGGGAGCTGTTTTTT.

DNA of the CDR3: TGTGCCAGCGGCGGGGTTAGACTTGGGGAGTATTTT. This codes for CASGGVRLGEYF. This chain links TRBV6-5 with TRBJ2-3; a possible D gene is TRBD2 (6 bases). Trimming took off 8 bases at V and 13 bases at J, with 19 bases between the two ends. This CDR3 region has 12 residues. Germline CDR1 MNHEY, CDR2 SVGAGI.

The chain uses TRBV5-1 and TRBJ2-3; D is ambiguous. Trimming removed 1 base from V and 3 bases from J, with 9 bases in between. Germline CDR1 and CDR2: SGHRS and YFSETQ. The CDR3 sequence is 14 residues long. The CDR3 sequence: CASSLTPRTDTQYF. The DNA for the CDR3 is TGCGCCAGCAGCTTGACCCCCCGGACAGATACGCAGTATTTT.

The chain couples TRBV7-9 to TRBJ2-7, with 8 bases that match TRBD2. Germline loops: CDR1 SEHNR, CDR2 FQNEAQ (reference sequence). The CDR3 runs to 13 residues. The V and J ends lost 3 bases and 3 bases, in that order; junction bases with no gene match: 1. CDR3 nucleotides: TGTGCCAGCAGCTTGACTAGCGTCTACGAGCAGTACTTC. This gives the protein CASSLTSVYEQYF.

The rearrangement uses TRBV7-9 and TRBJ2-5; 7 bases are shared with TRBD2. V lost 5 bases and J lost 11; bases outside the gene matches: 20. Germline V gene data show CDR1 as SEHNR and CDR2 as FQNEAQ (reference sequence). This CDR3 is built from 16 residues. CDR3 nucleotides: TGTGCCAGCAGCCGAGGTCCAATTTACGGGGCGGGGGAGCAGTACTTC. Translated, it gives CASSRGPIYGAGEQYF.

This clonotype appeared once. The chain links TRBV7-9 to TRBJ2-7; D may be TRBD2 (5 bases). V was clipped by 4 bases and J by 5 bases, with 15 bases between them. CDR3 length: 14 amino acids. Germline V lookup: CDR1 SEHNR, CDR2 FQNEAQ (reference sequence). As DNA, the CDR3 is TGTGCCAGCAGCTCCCGGGATAAGGAAAACGAGCAGTACTTC. Protein product: CASSSRDKENEQYF.